Listed below are T cell receptor beta chains from one sample, sequenced in a study of cytomegalovirus exposure and HLA in healthy donors. TCRdb's table, derived via immunoSEQ multiplex PCR, lists solely in-frame clones and lacks some. The profile shows approximately 170,000 clones, approximately 88% of them singletons. Sequencing used PBMCs. Receptor source: a young man in good health and CMV-seropositive. Each CDR3 is given with its conserved first and last residue. Fields, in order: CDR3 DNA, CDR3 protein, D gene, V gene, clone size, J gene. A D gene is named only where the DNA matches it firmly. Only some rows state a clone size, as once, few, many or a class for expanded clones.

CDR3 DNA: TGTGCCAGCATCCCCTTGCGGGATGCAAACACCATATATTTT
CDR3 protein: CASIPLRDANTIYF
D gene: .
V gene: TRBV28
clone size: .
J gene: TRBJ1-3

CDR3 DNA: TGTGCCAGCAGTTACTCGCCACTACTCCCGGGGACCCAGTACTTC
CDR3 protein: CASSYSPLLPGTQYF
D gene: .
V gene: TRBV6-5
clone size: .
J gene: TRBJ2-5

CDR3 DNA: TGCGCCAGCAGCTTTACCACGACTAGCGGGGTCTACGAGCAGTACTTC
CDR3 protein: CASSFTTTSGVYEQYF
D gene: TRBD2
V gene: TRBV5-1
clone size: few
J gene: TRBJ2-7

CDR3 DNA: TGTGCCAGCAATTCCGGCAGGAACTATGGCTACACCTTC
CDR3 protein: CASNSGRNYGYTF
D gene: .
V gene: TRBV2
clone size: once
J gene: TRBJ1-2

CDR3 DNA: TGTGCCAGCAGTCCACAGGGAGCGGGACTCGAAGCTTTCTTT
CDR3 protein: CASSPQGAGLEAFF
D gene: .
V gene: TRBV28
clone size: .
J gene: TRBJ1-1

CDR3 DNA: TGTGCCAGTAGCCAGACAGGGGGTAATCAGCCCCAGCATTTT
CDR3 protein: CASSQTGGNQPQHF
D gene: TRBD1
V gene: TRBV19
clone size: .
J gene: TRBJ1-5

CDR3 DNA: TGTGCCAGCAGGAGCTGGGGCCCCGGAGAGACCCAGTACTTC
CDR3 protein: CASRSWGPGETQYF
D gene: .
V gene: TRBV28
clone size: .
J gene: TRBJ2-5

CDR3 DNA: TGTGCCAGCAGCCGCGAGGCGCCCCAGCATTTT
CDR3 protein: CASSREAPQHF
D gene: .
V gene: TRBV28
clone size: .
J gene: TRBJ1-5

CDR3 DNA: TGTGCCAGCAGCTTCGCAGGGACAGGGACCTTCTACGAGCAGTACTTC
CDR3 protein: CASSFAGTGTFYEQYF
D gene: TRBD1
V gene: TRBV7-6
clone size: .
J gene: TRBJ2-7

CDR3 DNA: TGCGCCAGCAGCCCGCGGACTAGCGGGAGAACTGGCGAGCAGTACTTC
CDR3 protein: CASSPRTSGRTGEQYF
D gene: TRBD2
V gene: TRBV5-1
clone size: .
J gene: TRBJ2-7

CDR3 DNA: TGTGCCAGCAGCGTAGCTTCGGCAGGGCGTACCTACGAGCAGTACTTC
CDR3 protein: CASSVASAGRTYEQYF
D gene: .
V gene: TRBV9
clone size: once
J gene: TRBJ2-7

CDR3 DNA: TGCGCCAGCAGCCAAGACAGCTCTGGGGCCAACGTCCTGACTTTC
CDR3 protein: CASSQDSSGANVLTF
D gene: .
V gene: TRBV4-3
clone size: few
J gene: TRBJ2-6

CDR3 DNA: TGCGCCAGCAGCCAACACGGGACAGTCAATCAGCCCCAGCATTTT
CDR3 protein: CASSQHGTVNQPQHF
D gene: TRBD1
V gene: TRBV4-1
clone size: .
J gene: TRBJ1-5

CDR3 DNA: TGTGCCAGCAGTCTCCAGACAGGAGGCTATGGCTACACCTTC
CDR3 protein: CASSLQTGGYGYTF
D gene: .
V gene: TRBV28
clone size: .
J gene: TRBJ1-2

CDR3 DNA: TGTGCCAGCAGCCCAGGACTAGCGGGGAGCTGGAACACCGGGGAGCTGTTTTTT
CDR3 protein: CASSPGLAGSWNTGELFF
D gene: TRBD2
V gene: TRBV9
clone size: .
J gene: TRBJ2-2

CDR3 DNA: TGTGCCAGCAGCTTAGTCGACAGGGGGCTGTACGAGCAGTACTTC
CDR3 protein: CASSLVDRGLYEQYF
D gene: TRBD1
V gene: TRBV7-9
clone size: .
J gene: TRBJ2-7

CDR3 DNA: TGTGCCAGCAGCCCTCCCCGACAGGCGAACACTGAAGCTTTCTTT
CDR3 protein: CASSPPRQANTEAFF
D gene: .
V gene: TRBV7-9
clone size: .
J gene: TRBJ1-1

CDR3 DNA: TGCGCCAGCAGCGCCGGGACAGCCTACGAGCAGTACTTC
CDR3 protein: CASSAGTAYEQYF
D gene: TRBD1
V gene: TRBV5-1
clone size: .
J gene: TRBJ2-7

CDR3 DNA: TGTGCCAGCAGCCCACTAGCGGGAGGAACAGATACGCAGTATTTT
CDR3 protein: CASSPLAGGTDTQYF
D gene: TRBD2
V gene: TRBV7-9
clone size: .
J gene: TRBJ2-3

CDR3 DNA: TGTGCCAGCAGCTTTGGCCGCGGGGAGCTGTTTTTT
CDR3 protein: CASSFGRGELFF
D gene: .
V gene: TRBV5-8
clone size: .
J gene: TRBJ2-2

CDR3 DNA: TGTGCTAGTGGCTCAGGATCCTACGAGCAGTACTTC
CDR3 protein: CASGSGSYEQYF
D gene: .
V gene: TRBV12-5
clone size: .
J gene: TRBJ2-7

CDR3 DNA: TGCAGCGGCAGAGGGGGGGGAGACACCGGGGAGCTGTTTTTT
CDR3 protein: CSGRGGGDTGELFF
D gene: .
V gene: TRBV29-1
clone size: .
J gene: TRBJ2-2

CDR3 DNA: TGTGCCAGCAGCCCACTAGCGGGGGGATACGAGCAGTACTTC
CDR3 protein: CASSPLAGGYEQYF
D gene: TRBD2
V gene: TRBV14
clone size: .
J gene: TRBJ2-7

CDR3 DNA: TGTGCCTGGACTAGCGGGGGTTCCTACGAGCAGTACTTC
CDR3 protein: CAWTSGGSYEQYF
D gene: TRBD2
V gene: TRBV30
clone size: .
J gene: TRBJ2-7

CDR3 DNA: TGTGCCAGCAGTGAAAGGACAGGGGGTAGCACCGGGGAGCTGTTTTTT
CDR3 protein: CASSERTGGSTGELFF
D gene: TRBD1
V gene: TRBV6-1
clone size: .
J gene: TRBJ2-2

CDR3 DNA: TGTGCCAGCAGGGGGACTAGCAATGAGCAGTTCTTC
CDR3 protein: CASRGTSNEQFF
D gene: TRBD2
V gene: TRBV9
clone size: .
J gene: TRBJ2-1

CDR3 DNA: TGTGCCAGCAGGGCCGGGACACTGAGCTCCTACGAGCAGTACTTC
CDR3 protein: CASRAGTLSSYEQYF
D gene: .
V gene: TRBV28
clone size: .
J gene: TRBJ2-7

CDR3 DNA: TGTGCCAGCAGCTTCCGGGACACAACCTACGAGCAGTACTTC
CDR3 protein: CASSFRDTTYEQYF
D gene: .
V gene: TRBV7-2
clone size: .
J gene: TRBJ2-7

CDR3 DNA: TGTGCCAGCAGCTTACGTGGGGGCGCTGGGGCCAACGTCCTGACTTTC
CDR3 protein: CASSLRGGAGANVLTF
D gene: .
V gene: TRBV7-6
clone size: once
J gene: TRBJ2-6

CDR3 DNA: TGTGCCAGCAGTGAAGGACAAGGGGCCTTAAGCTACACCTTC
CDR3 protein: CASSEGQGALSYTF
D gene: .
V gene: TRBV2
clone size: .
J gene: TRBJ1-2

CDR3 DNA: TGTGCCAGCAGCACCCCGACTAGCGGGAGGAGCTCCTACGAGCAGTACTTC
CDR3 protein: CASSTPTSGRSSYEQYF
D gene: TRBD2
V gene: TRBV7-9
clone size: .
J gene: TRBJ2-7

CDR3 DNA: TGTGCCAGTTCGACGGACAGGGACGGGGAAGCTTTCTTT
CDR3 protein: CASSTDRDGEAFF
D gene: TRBD1
V gene: TRBV19
clone size: .
J gene: TRBJ1-1

CDR3 DNA: TGCGCCAGCAGCCAAGAGTCTCGGGGGGACTATGGCTACACCTTC
CDR3 protein: CASSQESRGDYGYTF
D gene: .
V gene: TRBV4-3
clone size: .
J gene: TRBJ1-2

CDR3 DNA: TGTGCCAGCAGCTTAGAATGGGACAGTTCCTACGAGCAGTACTTC
CDR3 protein: CASSLEWDSSYEQYF
D gene: TRBD1
V gene: TRBV7-6
clone size: .
J gene: TRBJ2-7

CDR3 DNA: TGTGCCAGCAGCTTATGGCCCCCAGGGCCGAGGAACAATGAGCAGTTCTTC
CDR3 protein: CASSLWPPGPRNNEQFF
D gene: .
V gene: TRBV7-3
clone size: .
J gene: TRBJ2-1

CDR3 DNA: TGTGCCTGGAGTGTACTAAGCCTCGGCACAGATACGCAGTATTTT
CDR3 protein: CAWSVLSLGTDTQYF
D gene: .
V gene: TRBV30
clone size: .
J gene: TRBJ2-3

CDR3 DNA: TGTGCCAGTAGTCCCGGACTAGCGGGGCATTCAGATACGCAGTATTTT
CDR3 protein: CASSPGLAGHSDTQYF
D gene: TRBD2
V gene: TRBV19
clone size: few
J gene: TRBJ2-3

CDR3 DNA: TGTGCCAGCAGCGGTGCGGGGGAGGATGAGCAGTTCTTC
CDR3 protein: CASSGAGEDEQFF
D gene: TRBD2
V gene: TRBV11-3
clone size: .
J gene: TRBJ2-1

CDR3 DNA: TGTGCCAGCAGTGAAAGGGCTAGCGGGGTGTTTTTACTCTTCTTC
CDR3 protein: CASSERASGVFLLFF
D gene: TRBD2
V gene: TRBV2
clone size: .
J gene: TRBJ2-1

CDR3 DNA: TGTGCCAGCAGTGACTCGGGGGCCAACGTCCTGACTTTC
CDR3 protein: CASSDSGANVLTF
D gene: .
V gene: TRBV6-1
clone size: .
J gene: TRBJ2-6

CDR3 DNA: TGTGCCAGCAGCAAAGAGGATGGAGGACCTTGCGATCAGCCCCAGCATTTT
CDR3 protein: CASSKEDGGPCDQPQHF
D gene: .
V gene: TRBV21-1
clone size: .
J gene: TRBJ1-5

CDR3 DNA: TGTGCCAGCAGTCTTGAGGGGGGGGCGAAGACTGAAGCTTTCTTT
CDR3 protein: CASSLEGGAKTEAFF
D gene: .
V gene: TRBV6-5
clone size: .
J gene: TRBJ1-1

CDR3 DNA: TGTGCCAGCACACCAGGGGGTTTAAGCACAGATACGCAGTATTTT
CDR3 protein: CASTPGGLSTDTQYF
D gene: TRBD1
V gene: TRBV6-5
clone size: .
J gene: TRBJ2-3

CDR3 DNA: TGTGCCAGCAGTTTAAGAGGGGGCGCGGACGAGCAGTACTTC
CDR3 protein: CASSLRGGADEQYF
D gene: TRBD1
V gene: TRBV28
clone size: .
J gene: TRBJ2-7

CDR3 DNA: TGTGCCAGCTCACCGGGACAGGCAAGAGCTAACTATGGCTACACCTTC
CDR3 protein: CASSPGQARANYGYTF
D gene: TRBD1
V gene: TRBV18
clone size: .
J gene: TRBJ1-2

CDR3 DNA: TGTGCCAGCAGCTTGGTGGGACTAGCGGGATTGCTATACGAGCAGTACTTC
CDR3 protein: CASSLVGLAGLLYEQYF
D gene: TRBD2
V gene: TRBV11-1
clone size: .
J gene: TRBJ2-7

CDR3 DNA: TGTGCCAGCAGTGAAGGGACAGGCGTACCCGAGCAGTACTTC
CDR3 protein: CASSEGTGVPEQYF
D gene: TRBD1
V gene: TRBV25-1
clone size: .
J gene: TRBJ2-7